This passage covers 2 T cell receptor beta chains from one sample sequenced in a study of CD8 T cells in ankylosing spondylitis (dated by TCRdb to 2017 to 2019). The library relied on 5' RACE. Sequencing relied on an Illumina HiSeq 2500. TCRdb cleaned the public reads at Q25 with fastp, built clones with MiXCR and kept in-frame beta chains. CDR3 protein sequences are deduplicated, and each keeps its most common genes and DNA. The sample yields 200,000 to 250,000 distinct CDR3 sequences; about 10% were counted once. 2.5% to 3% of the sample goes to the ten largest clones. The material sequenced was blood, either unsorted or a sorted T cell fraction (not recorded which). These receptors all come from a male donor with ankylosing spondylitis or in good health (not recorded which).

With respect to this clonotype: A much larger clone sits a single nucleotide away, making a read error possible. This is likely a read error, given that the CDR3 carries no conserved phenylalanine or tryptophan at its end. V and J are TRBV5-6 and TRBJ1-3; TRBD1 aligns across 11 bases. The CDR3 contains 14 residues. Germline assignment: CDR1 SGHDT and CDR2 YYEEEE. V gave up 4 bases and J gave up 8 bases; unmatched junction bases: 5. CDR3 residues: CASSDPGQGDTIYL. In DNA form, the CDR3 reads TGTGCCAGCAGCGATCCGGGACAGGGGGACACCATATATTTA.

There are a few counts of this clonotype. CDR3 sequence reads: CASSLNANTEAFF. In nucleotides, the CDR3 is TGTGCCAGCAGCTTAAATGCCAACACTGAAGCTTTCTTT. The gene calls are TRBV11-3 and TRBJ1-1; unclear D gene. CDR3 size: 13 residues. V dropped 2 bases and J dropped 2 bases, with 6 bases sitting between them. CDR1 and CDR2 from the germline V gene are SGHNT and YENEEA.